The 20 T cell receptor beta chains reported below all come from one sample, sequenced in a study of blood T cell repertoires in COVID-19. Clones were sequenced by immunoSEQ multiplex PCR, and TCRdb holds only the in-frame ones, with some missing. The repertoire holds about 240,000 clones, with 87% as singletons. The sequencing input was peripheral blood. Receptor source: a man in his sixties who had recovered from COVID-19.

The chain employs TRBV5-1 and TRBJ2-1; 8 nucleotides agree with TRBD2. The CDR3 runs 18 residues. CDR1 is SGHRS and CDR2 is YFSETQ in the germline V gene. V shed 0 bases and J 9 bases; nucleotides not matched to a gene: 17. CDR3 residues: CASSLVLLSIGGEFEQFF. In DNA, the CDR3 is TGCGCCAGCAGCTTGGTTCTTCTCTCTATCGGGGGGGAGTTTGAGCAGTTCTTC.

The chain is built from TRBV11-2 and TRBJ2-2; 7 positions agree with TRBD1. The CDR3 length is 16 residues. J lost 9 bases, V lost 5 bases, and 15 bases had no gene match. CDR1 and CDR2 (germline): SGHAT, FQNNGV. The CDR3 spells CASSLRAGRGFRELFF. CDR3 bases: TGTGCCAGCAGCCTAAGAGCTGGCAGGGGGTTCCGGGAGCTGTTTTTT. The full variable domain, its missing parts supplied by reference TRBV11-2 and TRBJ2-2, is EAGVAQSPRYKIIEKRQSVAFWCNPISGHATLYWYQQILGQGPKLLIQFQNNGVVDDSQLPKDRFSAERLKGVDSTLKIQPAKLEDSAVYLCASSLRAGRGFRELFFGEGSRLTVL.

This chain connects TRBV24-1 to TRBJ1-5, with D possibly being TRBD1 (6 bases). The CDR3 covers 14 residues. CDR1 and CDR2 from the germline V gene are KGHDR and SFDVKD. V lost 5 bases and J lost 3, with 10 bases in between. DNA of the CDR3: TGTGCCACCAGTGCAGGACAGTTCAATCAGCCCCAGCATTTT. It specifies CATSAGQFNQPQHF.

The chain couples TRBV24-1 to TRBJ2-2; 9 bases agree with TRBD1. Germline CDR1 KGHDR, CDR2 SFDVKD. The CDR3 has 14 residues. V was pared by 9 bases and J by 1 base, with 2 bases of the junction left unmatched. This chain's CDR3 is CATAGQGNTGELFF. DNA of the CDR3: TGTGCCACCGCGGGACAGGGGAACACCGGGGAGCTGTTTTTT.

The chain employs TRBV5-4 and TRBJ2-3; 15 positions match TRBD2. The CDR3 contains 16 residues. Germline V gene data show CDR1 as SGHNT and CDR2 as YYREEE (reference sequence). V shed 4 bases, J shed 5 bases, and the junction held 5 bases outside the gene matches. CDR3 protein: CASSRTSGGAGDTQYF. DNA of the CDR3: TGTGCCAGCAGCCGGACTAGCGGGGGGGCTGGAGATACGCAGTATTTT.

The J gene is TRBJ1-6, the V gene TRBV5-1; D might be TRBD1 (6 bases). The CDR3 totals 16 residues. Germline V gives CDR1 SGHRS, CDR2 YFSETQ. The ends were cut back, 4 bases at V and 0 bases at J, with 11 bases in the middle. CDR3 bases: TGCGCCAGCAGCCAGGGGATTAACTCCTATAATTCACCCCTCCACTTT. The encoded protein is CASSQGINSYNSPLHF.

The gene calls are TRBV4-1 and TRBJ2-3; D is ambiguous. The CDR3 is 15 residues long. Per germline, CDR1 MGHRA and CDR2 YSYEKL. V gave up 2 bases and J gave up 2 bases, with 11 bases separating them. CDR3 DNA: TGCGCCAGCAGCCAACTGCTAGTTTTCACAGATACGCAGTATTTT. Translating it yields CASSQLLVFTDTQYF.

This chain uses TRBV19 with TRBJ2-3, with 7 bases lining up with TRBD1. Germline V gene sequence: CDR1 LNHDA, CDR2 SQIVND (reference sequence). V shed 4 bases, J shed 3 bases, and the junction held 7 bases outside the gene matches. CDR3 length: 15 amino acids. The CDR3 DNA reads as TGTGCCAGTAGTACCGACAGGGCGATTACAGATACGCAGTATTTT. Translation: CASSTDRAITDTQYF.

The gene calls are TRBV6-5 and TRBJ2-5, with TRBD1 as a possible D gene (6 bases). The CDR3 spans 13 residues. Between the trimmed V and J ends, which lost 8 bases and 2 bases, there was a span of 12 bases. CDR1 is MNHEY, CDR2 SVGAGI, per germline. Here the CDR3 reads CASLTGYQETQYF. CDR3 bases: TGTGCCAGCCTCACAGGGTATCAAGAGACCCAGTACTTC.

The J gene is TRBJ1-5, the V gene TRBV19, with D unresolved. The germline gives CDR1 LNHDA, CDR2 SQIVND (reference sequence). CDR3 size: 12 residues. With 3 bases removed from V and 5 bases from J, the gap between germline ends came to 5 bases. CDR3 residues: CASSIQYQPQHF. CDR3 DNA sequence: TGTGCCAGTAGTATCCAGTATCAGCCCCAGCATTTT. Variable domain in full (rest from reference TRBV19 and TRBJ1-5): DGGITQSPKYLFRKEGQNVTLSCEQNLNHDAMYWYRQDPGQGLRLIYYSQIVNDFQKGDIAEGYSVSREKKESFPLTVTSAQKNPTAFYLCASSIQYQPQHFGDGTRLSIL.

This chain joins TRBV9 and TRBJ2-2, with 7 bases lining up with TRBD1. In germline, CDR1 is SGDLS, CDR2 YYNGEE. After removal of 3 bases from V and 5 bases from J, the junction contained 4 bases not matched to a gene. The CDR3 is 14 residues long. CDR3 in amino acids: CASSGNRGTGELFF. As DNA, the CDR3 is TGTGCCAGCAGCGGAAACAGGGGTACCGGGGAGCTGTTTTTT.

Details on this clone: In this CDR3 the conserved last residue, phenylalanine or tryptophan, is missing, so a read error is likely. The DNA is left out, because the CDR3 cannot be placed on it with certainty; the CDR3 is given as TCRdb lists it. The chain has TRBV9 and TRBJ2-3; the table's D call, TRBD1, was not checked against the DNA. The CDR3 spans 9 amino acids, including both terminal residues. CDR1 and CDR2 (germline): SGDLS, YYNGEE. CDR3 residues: CASSARCRR.

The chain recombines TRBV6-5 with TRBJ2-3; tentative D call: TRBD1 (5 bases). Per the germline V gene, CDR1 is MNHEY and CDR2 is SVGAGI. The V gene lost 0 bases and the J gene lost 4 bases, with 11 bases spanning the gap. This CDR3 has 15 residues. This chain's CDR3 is CASSYSRRVADTQYF. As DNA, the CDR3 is TGTGCCAGCAGTTACTCGCGCAGGGTAGCAGATACGCAGTATTTT.

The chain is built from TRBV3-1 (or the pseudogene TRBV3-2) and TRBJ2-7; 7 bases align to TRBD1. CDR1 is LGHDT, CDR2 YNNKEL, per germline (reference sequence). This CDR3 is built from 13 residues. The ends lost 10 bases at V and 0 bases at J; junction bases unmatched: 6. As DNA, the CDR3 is TGTGCCACCCGTAAGGGGGCCTCCTACGAGCAGTACTTC. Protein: CATRKGASYEQYF.

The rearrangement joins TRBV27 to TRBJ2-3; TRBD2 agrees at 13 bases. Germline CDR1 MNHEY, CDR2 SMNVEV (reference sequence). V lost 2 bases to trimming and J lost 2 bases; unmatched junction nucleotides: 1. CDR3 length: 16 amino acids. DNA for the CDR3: TGTGCCAGCAGTTTAGGGACTAGCGGGGCCACAGATACGCAGTATTTT. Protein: CASSLGTSGATDTQYF.

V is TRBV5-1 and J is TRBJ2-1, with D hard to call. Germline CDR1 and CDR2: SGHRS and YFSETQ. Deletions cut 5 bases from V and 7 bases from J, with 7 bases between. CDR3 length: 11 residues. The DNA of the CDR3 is TGCGCCAGCAGGTTAATGAATGAGCAGTTCTTC. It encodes CASRLMNEQFF.

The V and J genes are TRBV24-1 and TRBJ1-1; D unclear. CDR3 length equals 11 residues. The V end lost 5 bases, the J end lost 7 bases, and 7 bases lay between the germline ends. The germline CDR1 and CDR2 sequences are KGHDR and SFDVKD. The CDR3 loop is CATSGEGEAFF. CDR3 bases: TGTGCCACCAGTGGTGAGGGTGAAGCTTTCTTT.

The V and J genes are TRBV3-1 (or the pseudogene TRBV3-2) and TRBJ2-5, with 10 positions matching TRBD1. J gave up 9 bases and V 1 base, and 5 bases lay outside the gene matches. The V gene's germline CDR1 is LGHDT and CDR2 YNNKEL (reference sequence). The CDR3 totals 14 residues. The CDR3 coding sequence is TGTGCCAGCAGCCAAGGACAGGGGGCCGTACCCCAGTACTTC. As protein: CASSQGQGAVPQYF.

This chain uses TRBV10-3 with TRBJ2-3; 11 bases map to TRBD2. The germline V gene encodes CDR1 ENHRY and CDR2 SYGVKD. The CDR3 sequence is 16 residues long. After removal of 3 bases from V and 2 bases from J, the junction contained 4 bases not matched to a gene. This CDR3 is CAISDLAGGLTDTQYF. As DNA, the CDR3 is TGTGCCATCAGTGACCTAGCGGGGGGCCTCACAGATACGCAGTATTTT.

The CDR3: CASSGGGTRTNEQFF. The CDR3 DNA reads as TGTGCCAGCAGCGGGGGCGGGACTAGAACGAATGAGCAGTTCTTC. The gene calls are TRBV9 and TRBJ2-1, with TRBD2 identical over 8 bases. Germline CDR1 SGDLS, CDR2 YYNGEE. V shed 3 bases and J 7 bases; nucleotides not matched to a gene: 9. CDR3 length equals 15 residues.